This TCR beta chain derives from a study of T cell responses to AZD1222 COVID-19 vaccine. Deletions cut 1 base from V and 1 base from J, with 7 bases between. The CDR3 runs to 15 residues. Germline CDR1 LNHNV, CDR2 YYDKDF (reference sequence). Measured with immunoSEQ multiplex PCR; TCRdb has only the in-frame clones, and not every one. The table has more than 90,000 clones, around 84% seen once. Notes on the study in general: With two AZD1222 doses given, Spike-specific TCR breadth and depth both rose.

A remark on this clone: Antigen: not known.

The chain has TRBV15 and TRBJ2-2; D gene ambiguous. The material sequenced was peripheral blood, taken on day 0 of AZD1222 vaccination. The receptor was isolated from an adult in good health. CDR3 in DNA: TGTGCCACCAGCAGAGCCCAGCGGAACACCGGGGAGCTGTTTTTT. It is translated as CATSRAQRNTGELFF.